Listed below are T cell receptor beta chains from one sample, sequenced in a study of OX40 agonist ivuxolimab in advanced cancers. Here immunoSEQ multiplex PCR was the method, and the copy in TCRdb shows in-frame clones only, minus some. The repertoire holds roughly 7,000 clones, with 65% to 75% as singletons. The sample consisted of CD4+ or CD8+ T cells sorted from blood, taken in a trial of the OX40 agonist ivuxolimab. The receptors derive from an adult with an advanced solid tumor such as melanoma, head and neck, liver or kidney cancer. Both conserved end residues are part of each CDR3. D genes are given only for firm matches. Size values are once, few and many counts, or a class for expanded clones, and some rows have none.

j_call clone_size d_call v_call cdr3_aa cdr3_nt
TRBJ1-1 . TRBD1 TRBV29-1 CSAQIQGAIGAFF TGCAGCGCGCAGATACAGGGGGCAATTGGAGCTTTCTTT
TRBJ2-3 . . TRBV30 CAWRDGRRASTDTQYF TGTGCCTGGAGGGACGGGCGGAGGGCAAGCACAGATACGCAGTATTTT
TRBJ2-5 . . TRBV7-6 CASSFGYEETQYF TGTGCCAGCAGCTTTGGTTACGAAGAGACCCAGTACTTC
TRBJ1-1 . TRBD1 TRBV4-3 CASSQARTGYTEAFF TGCGCCAGCAGCCAAGCCCGGACAGGGTACACTGAAGCTTTCTTT
TRBJ2-2 . TRBD1 TRBV14 CASSQRGPGELFF TGTGCCAGCAGCCAAAGGGGGCCCGGGGAGCTGTTTTTT
TRBJ2-3 medium-sized TRBD1 TRBV27 CASSLSLGQVVGTDTQYF TGTGCCAGCAGTCTCTCTCTCGGACAGGTTGTGGGCACAGATACGCAGTATTTT
TRBJ1-5 . . TRBV9 CASSVGTGTWPQHF TGTGCCAGCAGCGTAGGGACCGGGACGTGGCCCCAGCATTTT
TRBJ2-3 few TRBD2 TRBV11-2 CASSLAGGGADTQYF TGTGCCAGCAGCTTAGCGGGGGGTGGCGCAGATACGCAGTATTTT
TRBJ2-7 . . TRBV6-5 CASSSGGSYEQYF TGTGCCAGCAGTTCCGGAGGTTCCTACGAGCAGTACTTC
TRBJ1-2 . . TRBV10-2 CASSPTSGGHYGYTF TGCGCCAGCAGTCCAACGTCTGGCGGTCACTATGGCTACACCTTC
TRBJ2-7 . . TRBV2 CASSRTVYEQYF TGTGCCAGCAGCCGGACAGTCTACGAGCAGTACTTC
TRBJ2-2 . . TRBV12-5 CASGLVLFPGELFF TGTGCTAGTGGTTTGGTACTGTTCCCCGGGGAGCTGTTTTTT
TRBJ1-5 . . TRBV7-8 CASSLAVGGGWPQHF TGTGCCAGCAGCTTAGCCGTGGGGGGAGGGTGGCCCCAGCATTTT
TRBJ1-1 . TRBD1 TRBV27 CASSFGGQGTEAFF TGTGCCAGCAGTTTTGGGGGACAGGGCACTGAAGCTTTCTTT
TRBJ2-5 . . TRBV4-2 CASSLSKAETQYF TGTGCCAGCAGCTTAAGTAAGGCGGAGACCCAGTACTTC
TRBJ2-5 . . TRBV7-2 CASSGTLFETQYF TGTGCCAGCAGTGGGACACTCTTTGAGACCCAGTACTTC
TRBJ2-7 . . TRBV6-6 CASSMGEQYF TGTGCCAGCTCGATGGGGGAGCAGTACTTC
TRBJ1-1 . . TRBV12-5 CVSGGPHEAFF TGTGTTAGTGGTGGCCCCCATGAAGCTTTCTTT
TRBJ2-7 once TRBD1 TRBV27 CASRTRTGGASYEQYF TGTGCCAGCAGGACAAGGACAGGGGGAGCGTCCTACGAGCAGTACTTC
TRBJ2-7 . . TRBV19 CASSHPVTYEQYF TGTGCCAGTAGTCATCCGGTAACCTACGAGCAGTACTTC
TRBJ1-2 few . TRBV2 CASSEGSQGFYGYTF TGTGCCAGCAGTGAAGGATCCCAGGGATTCTATGGCTACACCTTC
TRBJ2-3 medium-sized TRBD2 TRBV4-3 CASSQEVTAGGPGTDTQYF TGCGCCAGCAGCCAAGAAGTAACAGCGGGGGGGCCTGGCACAGATACGCAGTATTTT
TRBJ1-4 . . TRBV5-1 CASSLEEATNEKLFF TGCGCCAGCAGCTTGGAAGAAGCAACTAATGAAAAACTGTTTTTT
TRBJ1-6 medium-sized . TRBV2 CASRGDNLSSPLHF TGTGCCAGCAGGGGGGACAACCTGAGTTCACCCCTCCACTTT
TRBJ2-1 . . TRBV4-1 CASGINPYNEQFF TGCGCCAGCGGGATCAACCCCTACAATGAGCAGTTCTTC
TRBJ2-5 . . TRBV7-6 CASSLAHRGMETQYF TGTGCCAGCAGCTTAGCTCATCGGGGGATGGAGACCCAGTACTTC
TRBJ2-7 . . TRBV10-1 CASSRLAGSYEQYF TGCGCCAGCAGTAGGCTAGCTGGCTCCTACGAGCAGTACTTC
TRBJ2-7 . . TRBV6-6 CASSYSALPAYEQYF TGTGCCAGCAGTTACTCAGCATTGCCCGCCTACGAGCAGTACTTC